These T cell receptor beta chains were read from a single sample in a study of regulatory T cells in long-lasting Graves disease. TCRdb re-analysed the multiplex PCR reads in MiXCR, keeping a single row per CDR3 protein. This sample has about 450,000 distinct CDR3 sequences, with roughly 15% found just once. The same sample was also used in a study of T cells in Graves' hyperthyroidism and ophthalmopathy.

The sequences come from peripheral blood mononuclear cells (PBMCs), collected at new diagnosis, from a patient treated with antithyroid drugs. The receptors stem from a woman in her 30s with Graves disease. CDR3s include the opening cysteine and the closing phenylalanine or tryptophan. A D gene is named only where the DNA matches it firmly. Size values are once, few and many counts, or a class for expanded clones, and some rows have none.

V	size	D	J	CDR3	DNA
TRBV7-3	many	TRBD2	TRBJ2-1	CASSDGTSGMNTQFF	TGTGCCAGCAGCGACGGGACTAGCGGAATGAATACGCAGTTCTTC
TRBV28	few	-	TRBJ2-7	CASSLGLGGPYEQYF	TGTGCCAGCAGTCTTGGGCTCGGGGGACCCTACGAGCAGTACTTC
TRBV7-2	few	-	TRBJ2-2	CASTRGGELFF	TGTGCCAGCACCAGGGGCGGGGAGCTGTTTTTT
TRBV6-4	few	-	TRBJ1-2	CASSYFQGDGYTF	TGTGCCAGCAGTTACTTCCAGGGCGATGGCTACACCTTC
TRBV6-1	many	TRBD1	TRBJ1-2	CASSAKQGAGYGYTF	TGTGCCAGCAGCGCCAAACAGGGGGCTGGCTATGGCTACACCTTC
TRBV5-5	many	-	TRBJ1-3	CASSQGTAGNTIYF	TGTGCCAGCAGCCAAGGGACGGCTGGAAACACCATATATTTT
TRBV15	many	TRBD2	TRBJ2-1	CATSIKREILNEQFF	TGTGCCACCAGCATAAAGCGGGAGATATTGAATGAGCAGTTCTTC
TRBV15	many	TRBD1	TRBJ2-7	CATSRDRGQSYEQYF	TGTGCCACCAGCAGAGACAGGGGGCAGTCCTACGAGCAGTACTTC
TRBV10-3	many	TRBD1	TRBJ2-7	CAISEAGTGDYEQYF	TGTGCCATCAGTGAGGCGGGGACAGGAGACTACGAGCAGTACTTC
TRBV29-1	few	TRBD1	TRBJ1-2	CSFLGTGNNYGYTF	TGCAGTTTCCTCGGGACAGGGAATAACTATGGCTACACCTTC
TRBV12-3/TRBV12-4	few	-	TRBJ1-1	CASKIGAMNTEAFF	TGTGCCAGCAAAATAGGGGCAATGAACACTGAAGCTTTCTTT
TRBV5-1	-	TRBD2	TRBJ2-1	CASRHGLAGARSSYNEQFF	TGCGCCAGCAGACACGGACTAGCGGGAGCCCGCAGCTCCTACAATGAGCAGTTCTTC
TRBV12-3/TRBV12-4	-	-	TRBJ1-1	CANTPALYTEAFF	TGTGCCAACACCCCCGCTTTGTATACTGAAGCTTTCTTT
TRBV20-1	-	-	TRBJ1-1	CSAPGRGKTEAFF	TGCAGTGCCCCAGGGAGGGGGAAGACTGAAGCTTTCTTT
TRBV6-2/TRBV6-3	many	TRBD2	TRBJ2-7	CASSYGGGRTYEQYF	TGTGCCAGCAGTTACGGTGGCGGGAGGACCTACGAGCAGTACTTC
TRBV6-2/TRBV6-3	-	TRBD1	TRBJ2-1	CASSLDRDRAGNEQFF	TGTGCCAGCAGTTTAGACCGGGACAGGGCTGGAAATGAGCAGTTCTTC
TRBV6-1	many	-	TRBJ2-1	CASSARRVLYNEQFF	TGTGCCAGCAGTGCTCGCCGGGTTCTATACAATGAGCAGTTCTTC
TRBV12-3/TRBV12-4	-	-	TRBJ2-1	CASSPGSSSYNEQFF	TGTGCCAGCAGTCCAGGGTCAAGCTCCTACAATGAGCAGTTCTTC
TRBV19	-	-	TRBJ2-1	CASSIGTRSYNEQFF	TGTGCCAGTAGTATCGGGACACGCTCCTACAATGAGCAGTTCTTC
TRBV28	many	TRBD1	TRBJ1-5	CASSQIQGGDQPQHF	TGTGCCAGCAGTCAAATACAGGGGGGAGATCAGCCCCAGCATTTT
TRBV5-5	many	-	TRBJ2-5	CASRSLGGRETQYF	TGTGCCAGCAGGTCTCTAGGGGGGAGAGAGACCCAGTACTTC
TRBV19	-	-	TRBJ1-1	CASSIYTEAFF	TGTGCCAGTAGTATTTATACTGAAGCTTTCTTT
TRBV20-1	many	TRBD2	TRBJ2-5	CSARGTIETQYF	TGCAGTGCTAGGGGGACTATAGAGACCCAGTACTTC
TRBV7-9	few	TRBD2	TRBJ2-7	CASSPPRGTSGSFEQYF	TGTGCCAGCAGCCCCCCGCGAGGGACTAGCGGGAGCTTCGAGCAGTACTTC
TRBV7-7	-	-	TRBJ2-1	CASSLTFDQEQFF	TGTGCTAGCAGCTTAACATTCGACCAAGAGCAGTTCTTC
TRBV14	many	-	TRBJ2-1	CASSQDGGSYNEQFF	TGTGCCAGCAGCCAGGATGGAGGGTCGTACAATGAGCAGTTCTTC
TRBV5-1	many	TRBD2	TRBJ2-1	CASSPPEGRAYNEQFF	TGCGCCAGCAGCCCCCCTGAGGGGAGGGCCTACAATGAGCAGTTCTTC
TRBV6-5	-	-	TRBJ2-4	CASSYGGTGLKNIQYF	TGTGCCAGCAGTTACGGTGGTACCGGATTGAAAAACATTCAGTACTTC
TRBV9	-	-	TRBJ2-1	CASSVGRGNEQFF	TGTGCCAGCAGCGTAGGAAGGGGCAATGAGCAGTTCTTC
TRBV29-1	many	TRBD1	TRBJ2-7	CSVESRDRGRDEQYF	TGCAGCGTTGAAAGTCGGGACAGGGGGCGCGACGAGCAGTACTTC
TRBV19	-	-	TRBJ1-3	CATQGTGGNTIYF	TGTGCCACACAGGGAACGGGCGGAAACACCATATATTTT
TRBV20-1	-	-	TRBJ1-3	CSARRLSGLGTIYF	TGCAGTGCTAGGAGATTATCGGGGCTGGGCACCATATATTTT
TRBV20-1	many	TRBD2	TRBJ2-1	CSAGTSGSSYNEQFF	TGCAGTGCAGGGACTAGCGGGAGTTCCTACAATGAGCAGTTCTTC
TRBV27	few	-	TRBJ1-2	CASSPRTNYGYTF	TGTGCCAGCTCCCCCAGGACGAACTATGGCTACACCTTC
TRBV11-2	-	TRBD2	TRBJ2-1	CASSLEPGTSGSRLNEQFF	TGTGCCAGCAGCTTAGAGCCCGGGACTAGCGGGAGCAGACTCAATGAGCAGTTCTTC
TRBV7-2	-	-	TRBJ1-2	CASSLARQDGGYTF	TGTGCCAGCAGCTTAGCGCGGCAGGACGGGGGCTACACCTTC
TRBV7-2	many	-	TRBJ2-2	CASSSSFRVTGELFF	TGTGCCAGCAGTTCTAGCTTTCGGGTCACCGGGGAGCTGTTTTTT
TRBV6-1	many	-	TRBJ1-1	CASSNNAGHPQPEAFF	TGTGCCAGCAGTAACAACGCAGGGCACCCCCAGCCTGAAGCTTTCTTT
TRBV11-3	once	TRBD1	TRBJ2-7	CASSVGTGSLYEQYF	TGTGCCAGCAGCGTCGGGACAGGGAGCCTCTACGAGCAGTACTTC
TRBV6-2/TRBV6-3	many	-	TRBJ2-7	CASSSYSGSSYEQYF	TGTGCCAGCAGTTCGTACAGCGGTAGCTCCTACGAGCAGTACTTC
TRBV28	many	-	TRBJ1-5	CASRDNPDQPQHF	TGTGCCAGCAGAGATAATCCAGATCAGCCCCAGCATTTT
TRBV12-3/TRBV12-4	many	TRBD1	TRBJ1-5	CASSRRGQGYQPQHF	TGTGCCAGCAGCCGGAGAGGACAGGGGTATCAGCCCCAGCATTTT
TRBV20-1	many	-	TRBJ2-1	CSATTDRSSYNEQFF	TGCAGTGCTACCACCGACAGGAGCTCCTACAATGAGCAGTTCTTC
TRBV11-2	many	TRBD2	TRBJ2-7	CASSFERGPSYEQYF	TGTGCCAGCAGCTTCGAGCGGGGACCCTCCTACGAGCAGTACTTC
TRBV20-1	many	TRBD1	TRBJ1-2	CSARRQGRNYGYTF	TGCAGTGCTAGGCGACAGGGCAGGAACTATGGCTACACCTTC
TRBV27	many	TRBD2	TRBJ2-1	CASSLNQREDGEQFF	TGTGCCAGCAGTTTAAACCAGCGGGAGGATGGTGAGCAGTTCTTC
TRBV5-1	-	TRBD1	TRBJ1-6	CASSLGRDRNSPLHF	TGCGCCAGCAGCTTGGGCCGGGACAGAAATTCACCCCTCCACTTT
TRBV4-3	-	-	TRBJ1-6	CASSPLGAPPSPLHF	TGCGCCAGCAGCCCCCTAGGGGCTCCTCCTTCACCCCTCCACTTT
TRBV29-1	many	TRBD1	TRBJ2-2	CSVEGDRGSTGELFF	TGCAGCGTTGAAGGGGACAGGGGGTCGACCGGGGAGCTGTTTTTT
TRBV7-2	-	-	TRBJ1-4	CASSLNRGYEKLFF	TGTGCCAGCAGCCTGAACCGGGGCTATGAAAAACTGTTTTTT
TRBV28	-	TRBD1	TRBJ2-5	CASSLGQVETQYF	TGTGCCAGCAGTCTTGGACAGGTGGAGACCCAGTACTTC
TRBV18	-	TRBD1	TRBJ1-4	CASSPGQAYEKLFF	TGTGCCAGCTCACCGGGACAGGCATATGAAAAACTGTTTTTT
TRBV7-8	-	-	TRBJ1-5	CASSLAQNSNQPQHF	TGTGCCAGCAGCTTAGCTCAGAATAGCAATCAGCCCCAGCATTTT
TRBV6-1	-	TRBD2	TRBJ2-1	CASSRTRSSGRARGNEQFF	TGTGCCAGCAGCCGCACCCGTTCTAGCGGGAGGGCGAGGGGGAATGAGCAGTTCTTC
TRBV4-1	-	-	TRBJ2-7	CASSQWGGGEQYF	TGCGCCAGCAGCCAGTGGGGTGGCGGCGAGCAGTACTTC